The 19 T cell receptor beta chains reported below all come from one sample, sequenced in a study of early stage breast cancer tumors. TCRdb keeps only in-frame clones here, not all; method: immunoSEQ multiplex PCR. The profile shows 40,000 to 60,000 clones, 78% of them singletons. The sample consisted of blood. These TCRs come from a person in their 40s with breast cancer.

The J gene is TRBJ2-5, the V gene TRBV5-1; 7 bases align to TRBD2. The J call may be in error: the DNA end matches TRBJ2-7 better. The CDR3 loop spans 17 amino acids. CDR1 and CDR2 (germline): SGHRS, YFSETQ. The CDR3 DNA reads TGCGCCAGCAGCTTGGCCCTAGCGGACCCAAGCTCCTACGAGCAGTACTTC. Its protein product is CASSLALADPSSYEQYF.

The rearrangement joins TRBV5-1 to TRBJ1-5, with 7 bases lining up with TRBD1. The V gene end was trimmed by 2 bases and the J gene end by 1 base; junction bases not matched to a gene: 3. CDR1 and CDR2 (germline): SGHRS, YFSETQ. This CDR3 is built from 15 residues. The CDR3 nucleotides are TGCGCCAGCAGCTTATCACAGGGGAGCAATCAGCCCCAGCATTTT. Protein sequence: CASSLSQGSNQPQHF.

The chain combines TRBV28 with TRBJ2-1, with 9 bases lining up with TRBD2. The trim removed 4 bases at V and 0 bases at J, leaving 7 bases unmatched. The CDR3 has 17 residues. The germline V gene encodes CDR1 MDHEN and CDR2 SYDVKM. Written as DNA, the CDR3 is TGTGCCAGCAGTTCGAAGTTAGCGGGAGCCTCCTACAATGAGCAGTTCTTC. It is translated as CASSSKLAGASYNEQFF.

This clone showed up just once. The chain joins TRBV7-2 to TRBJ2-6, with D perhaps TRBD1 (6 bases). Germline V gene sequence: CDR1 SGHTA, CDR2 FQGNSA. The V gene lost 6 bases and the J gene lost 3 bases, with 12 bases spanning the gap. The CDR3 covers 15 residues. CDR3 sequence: CASSSTGFGANVLTF. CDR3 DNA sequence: TGTGCCAGCAGTTCGACAGGCTTTGGGGCCAACGTCCTGACTTTC.

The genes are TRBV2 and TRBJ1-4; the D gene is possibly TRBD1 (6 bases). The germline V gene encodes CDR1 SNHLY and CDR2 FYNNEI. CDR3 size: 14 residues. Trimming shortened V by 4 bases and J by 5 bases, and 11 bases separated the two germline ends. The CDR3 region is CASSGMRGNEKLFF. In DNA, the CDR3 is TGTGCCAGCAGTGGGATGAGGGGGAATGAAAAACTGTTTTTT.

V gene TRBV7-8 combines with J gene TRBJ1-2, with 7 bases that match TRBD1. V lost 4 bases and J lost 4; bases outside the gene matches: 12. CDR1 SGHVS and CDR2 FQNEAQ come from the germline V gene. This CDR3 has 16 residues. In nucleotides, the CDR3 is TGTGCCAGCAGCTGGGATCGAGGGGGCACTGGCTATGGCTACACCTTC. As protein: CASSWDRGGTGYGYTF.

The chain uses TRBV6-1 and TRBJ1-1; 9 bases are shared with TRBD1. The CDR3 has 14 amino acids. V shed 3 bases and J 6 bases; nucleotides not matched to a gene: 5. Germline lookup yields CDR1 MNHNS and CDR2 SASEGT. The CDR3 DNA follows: TGTGCCAGCAGTGATAGGACAGGGGTGGCTGAAGCTTTCTTT. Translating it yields CASSDRTGVAEAFF.

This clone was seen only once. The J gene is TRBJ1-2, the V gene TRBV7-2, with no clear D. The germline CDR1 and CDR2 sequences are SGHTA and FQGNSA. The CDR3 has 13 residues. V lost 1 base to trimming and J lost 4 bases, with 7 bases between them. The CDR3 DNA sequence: TGTGCCAGCAGCTTAGATAAAAGCTATGGCTACACCTTC. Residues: CASSLDKSYGYTF.

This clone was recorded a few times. CDR3 amino acids: CASMTPGDRYEQYF. CDR3 coding DNA: TGTGCCAGCATGACCCCAGGGGACAGATACGAGCAGTACTTC. The V call is TRBV2, the J call TRBJ2-7, with 7 nucleotides matching TRBD1. This CDR3 is built from 14 residues. Trimming cost V 7 bases and J 4 bases; bases outside gene matches: 10. Germline V gene lookup returns CDR1 SNHLY and CDR2 FYNNEI.

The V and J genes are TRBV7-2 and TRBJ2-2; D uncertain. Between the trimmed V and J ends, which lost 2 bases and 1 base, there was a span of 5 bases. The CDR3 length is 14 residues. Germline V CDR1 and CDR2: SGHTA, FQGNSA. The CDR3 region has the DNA TGTGCCAGCAGCTTACGCCTGAACACCGGGGAGCTGTTTTTT. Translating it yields CASSLRLNTGELFF.

The chain's CDR3 is CAISRTGDYQETQYF. The CDR3 bases are TGTGCCATCAGCAGGACAGGAGATTACCAAGAGACCCAGTACTTC. The chain uses TRBV10-3 and TRBJ2-5; 7 nucleotides align to TRBD1. This CDR3 region has 15 residues. The junction had 7 bases not matched to a gene; V was cut back by 6 bases and J by 0 bases. Germline assignment: CDR1 ENHRY and CDR2 SYGVKD.

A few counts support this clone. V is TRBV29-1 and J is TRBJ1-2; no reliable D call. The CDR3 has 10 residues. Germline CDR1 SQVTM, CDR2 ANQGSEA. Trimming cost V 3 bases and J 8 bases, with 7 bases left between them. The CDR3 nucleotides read TGCAGCGTTGAGACCGGCGGCTACACCTTC. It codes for CSVETGGYTF.

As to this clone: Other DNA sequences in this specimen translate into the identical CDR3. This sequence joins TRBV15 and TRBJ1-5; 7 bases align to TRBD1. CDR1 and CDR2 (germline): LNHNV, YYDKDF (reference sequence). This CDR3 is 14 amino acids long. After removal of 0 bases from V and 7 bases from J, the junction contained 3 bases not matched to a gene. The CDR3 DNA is TGTGCCACCAGCAGAGACAGGGGGAACCAGCCCCAGCATTTT. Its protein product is CATSRDRGNQPQHF.

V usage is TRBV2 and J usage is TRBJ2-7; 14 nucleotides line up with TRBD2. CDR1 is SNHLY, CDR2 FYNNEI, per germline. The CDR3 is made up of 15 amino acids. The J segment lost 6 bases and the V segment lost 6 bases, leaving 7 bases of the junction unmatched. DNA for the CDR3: TGTGCCAGCAGACACGGACTAGCGGGAGGTGGCGAGCAGTACTTC. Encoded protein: CASRHGLAGGGEQYF.

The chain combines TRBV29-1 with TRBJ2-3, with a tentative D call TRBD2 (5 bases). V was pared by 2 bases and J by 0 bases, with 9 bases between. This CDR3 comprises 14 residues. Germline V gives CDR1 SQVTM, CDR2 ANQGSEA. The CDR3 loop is CSVENGMSTDTQYF. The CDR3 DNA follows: TGCAGCGTTGAAAACGGGATGAGCACAGATACGCAGTATTTT.

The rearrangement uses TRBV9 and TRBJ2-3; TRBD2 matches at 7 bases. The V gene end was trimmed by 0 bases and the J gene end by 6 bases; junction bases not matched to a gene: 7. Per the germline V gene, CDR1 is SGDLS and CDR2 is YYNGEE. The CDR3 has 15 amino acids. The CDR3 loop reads CASSVGGGSYDTQYF. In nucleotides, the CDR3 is TGTGCCAGCAGCGTAGGAGGCGGGAGCTACGATACGCAGTATTTT. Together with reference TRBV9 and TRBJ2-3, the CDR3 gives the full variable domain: DSGVTQTPKHLITATGQRVTLRCSPRSGDLSVYWYQQSLDQGLQFLIQYYNGEERAKGNILERFSAQQFPDLHSELNLSSLELGDSALYFCASSVGGGSYDTQYFGPGTRLTVL.

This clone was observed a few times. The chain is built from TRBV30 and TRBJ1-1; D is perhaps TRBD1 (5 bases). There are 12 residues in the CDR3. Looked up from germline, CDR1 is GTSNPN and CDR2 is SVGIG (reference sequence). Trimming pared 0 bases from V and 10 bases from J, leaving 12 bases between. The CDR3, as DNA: TGTGCCTGGAGTGTTGGAGGGACCCCAGCTTTCTTT. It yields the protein CAWSVGGTPAFF.

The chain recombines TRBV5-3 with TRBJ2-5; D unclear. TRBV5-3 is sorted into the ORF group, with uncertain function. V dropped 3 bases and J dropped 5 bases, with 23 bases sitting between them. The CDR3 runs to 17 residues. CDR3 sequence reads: CARSYTSCRWVVETQYF. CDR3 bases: TGTGCCAGAAGCTACACGTCCTGTCGATGGGTTGTGGAGACCCAGTACTTC.

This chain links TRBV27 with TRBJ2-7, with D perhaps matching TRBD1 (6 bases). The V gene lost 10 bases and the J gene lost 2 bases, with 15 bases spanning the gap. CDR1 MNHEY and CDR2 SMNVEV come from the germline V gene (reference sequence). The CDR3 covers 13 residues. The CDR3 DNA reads TGTGCCACCCGCCCCAGGGGTACCTACGAGCAGTACTTC. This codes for CATRPRGTYEQYF.